Shown below are 30 T cell receptor beta chains from a single sample sequenced in a study of T-cell memory formation after mild COVID-19. TCRdb used MiXCR to reprocess the 5' RACE reads, holding one entry per CDR3 protein. The data show about 560,000 distinct CDR3 sequences, more than 15% seen once. The sample taken for sequencing was PBMCs or a T cell subset sorted from them (not recorded which). All receptors derive from an adult woman who had mild COVID-19 (a few samples of this study predate the infection). Cell type and time point are not known.

The rearrangement joins TRBV6-5 to TRBJ2-7; 7 bases line up with TRBD2. This CDR3 has 16 amino acids. V lost 0 bases to trimming and J lost 3 bases; unmatched junction nucleotides: 8. The germline V gene encodes CDR1 MNHEY and CDR2 SVGAGI. Here the CDR3 DNA reads TGTGCCAGCAGTTACTCGAAGCGGGGTCGGGTCTACGAGCAGTACTTC. This codes for CASSYSKRGRVYEQYF.

The rearrangement uses TRBV29-1 and TRBJ2-7; 7 bases are shared with TRBD2. V shed 5 bases and J 4 bases; nucleotides not matched to a gene: 8. CDR1 and CDR2 (germline): SQVTM, ANQGSEA. The CDR3 extends over 13 amino acids. CDR3 DNA sequence: TGCAGCGTTCAGTTGCGGGAGCGTTACGAGCAGTACTTC. It is translated as CSVQLRERYEQYF.

A few counts support this clonotype. This rearrangement joins TRBV7-9 to TRBJ2-7; a possible D gene is TRBD1 (5 bases). Between the trimmed V and J ends, which lost 3 bases and 6 bases, there was a span of 18 bases. The germline V gene encodes CDR1 SEHNR and CDR2 FQNEAQ (reference sequence). The CDR3 is 15 residues long. This chain's CDR3 is CASSFISTGAAEQYF. The DNA of the CDR3 is TGTGCCAGCAGCTTTATATCAACAGGAGCCGCCGAGCAGTACTTC.

The rearrangement joins TRBV5-1 to TRBJ2-1; maybe TRBD2 (6 bases). Germline V gene data show CDR1 as SGHRS and CDR2 as YFSETQ. V lost 0 bases and J lost 8, with 12 bases in between. This CDR3 is 14 amino acids long. CDR3 sequence (DNA): TGCGCCAGCAGCTTGGGTCGGGACTTTGATGAGCAGTTCTTC. This gives the protein CASSLGRDFDEQFF.

CDR3 sequence: CSVVGYSPRSGANVLTF. The CDR3 DNA reads as TGCAGCGTTGTTGGATACTCCCCCCGCTCTGGGGCCAACGTCCTGACTTTC. J is TRBJ2-6 and V is TRBV29-1; the D is unclear. The CDR3 runs 17 residues. The V end lost 4 bases, the J end lost 0 bases, and 16 bases lay between the germline ends. CDR1 and CDR2 from the germline V gene are SQVTM and ANQGSEA.

This clonotype came up a few times. CDR3 amino acids: CAWSVGGRNKETQYF. The CDR3 region has the DNA TGTGCCTGGAGTGTCGGCGGGAGGAACAAAGAGACCCAGTACTTC. The V call is TRBV30, the J call TRBJ2-5; 8 bases match TRBD2. CDR1 is GTSNPN, CDR2 SVGIG, per germline (reference sequence). After removal of 0 bases from V and 3 bases from J, the junction contained 6 bases not matched to a gene. This CDR3 has 15 amino acids.

This clonotype was counted between two and nine times. This sequence joins TRBV5-1 and TRBJ2-1; 10 bases match TRBD2. Germline-derived CDR1 and CDR2 are SGHRS and YFSETQ. The CDR3 totals 17 residues. After removal of 3 bases from V and 6 bases from J, the junction contained 12 bases not matched to a gene. The CDR3 sequence: CASSSLVLAGAVNEQFF. The CDR3 coding sequence is TGCGCCAGCAGCTCCCTAGTGCTAGCGGGGGCCGTCAATGAGCAGTTCTTC.

The chain links TRBV6-5 to TRBJ2-5, with a weak D call TRBD2 (5 bases). V gave up 6 bases and J gave up 4 bases, with 18 bases separating them. Germline CDR1 reads MNHEY; CDR2 reads SVGAGI. This CDR3 is built from 15 residues. This chain's CDR3 is CASRPSGVEGETQYF. The CDR3 region has the DNA TGTGCCAGCAGGCCCAGTGGGGTCGAGGGAGAGACCCAGTACTTC.

The chain links TRBV5-1 to TRBJ1-1; D gene unclear. The V gene lost 1 base and the J gene lost 1 base, with 11 bases spanning the gap. CDR1 SGHRS and CDR2 YFSETQ come from the germline V gene. The CDR3 length is 15 residues. CDR3 region: CASSLRLGANTEAFF. CDR3 sequence (DNA): TGCGCCAGCAGCTTGAGGTTGGGTGCGAACACTGAAGCTTTCTTT.

The chain links TRBV12-3 or TRBV12-4 to TRBJ2-3; tentative D call: TRBD2 (6 bases). This CDR3 has 14 residues. The V end lost 5 bases, the J end lost 4 bases, and 13 bases lay between the germline ends. The CDR3: CASSPGRLADTQYF. CDR3 nucleotides: TGTGCCAGCAGTCCCGGGAGATTGGCAGATACGCAGTATTTT.

This clonotype was recorded a few times. This sequence joins TRBV12-3 or TRBV12-4 and TRBJ2-1; TRBD2 agrees at 8 bases. The CDR3 sequence is 14 residues long. The trim removed 3 bases at V and 10 bases at J, leaving 8 bases unmatched. In DNA form, the CDR3 reads TGTGCCAGCAGTTTCGACGGGAGGGCCGGGGAGCAGTTCTTC. This translates into CASSFDGRAGEQFF.

This clonotype was detected only a few times. The chain has TRBV20-1 and TRBJ2-7; D unclear. The CDR3 runs to 13 residues. Looked up from germline, CDR1 is DFQATT and CDR2 is SNEGSKA (reference sequence). The CDR3: CRESRAPENEQYF. DNA of the CDR3: TGCAGGGAGTCAAGGGCGCCAGAGAACGAGCAGTACTTC.

A few counts support this clonotype. CDR3 sequence reads: CASSLNVGYNEQFF. The DNA of the CDR3 is TGTGCCAGCAGTTTAAATGTGGGGTACAATGAGCAGTTCTTC. The V and J genes are TRBV12-3 or TRBV12-4 and TRBJ2-1; no clear D. This CDR3 spans 14 amino acids. With 2 bases removed from V and 4 bases from J, the gap between germline ends came to 9 bases.

V is TRBV4-3 and J is TRBJ1-2; the match to TRBD1 covers 9 bases. CDR1 is LGHNA, CDR2 YSLEER, per germline. This CDR3 has 17 amino acids. The V segment lost 4 bases and the J segment 2 bases; nucleotides outside the gene matches: 11. Here the CDR3 reads CASSRDTGGAGNYGYTF. For the CDR3, the DNA is TGCGCCAGCAGCCGGGATACAGGGGGCGCAGGGAACTATGGCTACACCTTC.

CDR3 sequence reads: CSARREAGGSYNEQFF. The CDR3, as DNA: TGCAGTGCTAGAAGGGAGGCGGGGGGCTCCTACAATGAGCAGTTCTTC. The chain carries TRBV20-1 and TRBJ2-1, with TRBD2 identical over 8 bases. Trimming cost V 2 bases and J 0 bases; bases outside gene matches: 6. There are 16 residues in the CDR3. In germline, CDR1 is DFQATT, CDR2 SNEGSKA (reference sequence).

The rearrangement links TRBV5-1 to TRBJ1-6; maybe TRBD1 (6 bases). This CDR3 is built from 15 residues. The V and J ends lost 0 bases and 11 bases respectively, with 15 bases between them. Germline CDR1 is SGHRS and CDR2 is YFSETQ. CDR3 coding DNA: TGCGCCAGCAGCTTGGCCTCGGGGACATCCCCACCCCTCCACTTT. Protein sequence: CASSLASGTSPPLHF.

This rearrangement joins TRBV7-2 to TRBJ2-5; D unresolved. The CDR3 loop spans 15 amino acids. The ends were cut back, 1 base at V and 4 bases at J, with 13 bases in the middle. The V gene's germline CDR1 is SGHTA and CDR2 FQGNSA. CDR3 loop: CASSLGWSARETQYF. In nucleotides, the CDR3 is TGTGCCAGCAGCTTAGGGTGGTCTGCTAGAGAGACCCAGTACTTC.

This clonotype was recorded a few times. This chain links TRBV6-5 with TRBJ2-7; D not certain. Per the germline V gene, CDR1 is MNHEY and CDR2 is SVGAGI. V lost 5 bases to trimming and J lost 0 bases, with 23 bases between them. The CDR3 is made up of 18 amino acids. CDR3 amino acids: CASSPRQTIHGFSYEQYF. The CDR3, as DNA: TGTGCCAGCAGTCCCAGACAAACCATCCACGGATTCTCCTACGAGCAGTACTTC.

In its sample, this clonotype was seen a few times. The V and J genes are TRBV4-3 and TRBJ2-6; D not certain. Germline V gene lookup returns CDR1 LGHNA and CDR2 YSLEER. CDR3 length: 17 residues. V shed 1 base and J shed 0 bases, with 10 bases lying between them. In DNA form, the CDR3 reads TGCGCCAGCAGCCAAGTGTTCCAAGCCTCTGGGGCCAACGTCCTGACTTTC. Protein: CASSQVFQASGANVLTF.

This clonotype was recorded a few times. This rearrangement joins TRBV4-2 to TRBJ1-2; D remains unclear. Germline V gives CDR1 LGHNA, CDR2 YNFKEQ. V lost 1 base, J lost 6 bases, and 12 bases lay in between. The CDR3 loop spans 14 amino acids. The CDR3 region is CASSQGVLVDGYTF. The CDR3 nucleotides read TGTGCCAGCAGCCAAGGGGTACTAGTAGATGGCTACACCTTC.

This clonotype has a count of ten or more. This rearrangement joins TRBV24-1 to TRBJ2-3; unclear D gene. V was cut by 7 bases and J by 2 bases, with 3 bases left in between. This CDR3 comprises 11 residues. From germline, CDR1 is KGHDR and CDR2 SFDVKD. The DNA of the CDR3 is TGTGCCACCAGCAACACAGATACGCAGTATTTT. Encoded protein: CATSNTDTQYF.

The chain joins TRBV21-1 to TRBJ2-7. TRBV21-1 is flagged as a pseudogene. The CDR3 covers 15 residues. CDR3 in amino acids: CASSKSGKPSYEQYF. CDR3 nucleotide sequence: TGTGCCAGCAGCAAATCTGGTAAACCCTCCTACGAGCAGTACTTC.

This clonotype was observed at least ten times. The chain joins TRBV5-6 to TRBJ2-5; 12 nucleotides line up with TRBD1. Germline CDR1 reads SGHDT; CDR2 reads YYEEEE. The CDR3 extends over 15 amino acids. J was trimmed by 5 bases and V by 3 bases; bases with no gene match: 5. As DNA, the CDR3 is TGTGCCAGCAGCTGGGACAGGGGGCGTGTGGAGACCCAGTACTTC. Translated, it gives CASSWDRGRVETQYF.

This clonotype was counted ten times or more. DNA of the CDR3: TGCGCCAGCAGCCTCTCCTCTAGCGGGGGGGCCGCTGAGCAGTTCTTC. It translates to CASSLSSSGGAAEQFF. This chain links TRBV4-1 with TRBJ2-1, with 12 bases matching TRBD2. This CDR3 has 16 amino acids. Germline V gene sequence: CDR1 MGHRA, CDR2 YSYEKL. The V gene end was trimmed by 4 bases and the J gene end by 9 bases; junction bases not matched to a gene: 10.

V gene TRBV23-1 combines with J gene TRBJ2-3; no reliable D call. TRBV23-1 belongs to the ORF category, with a function that is uncertain. The CDR3 runs 12 residues. V lost 4 bases and J lost 9, with 11 bases in between. The DNA of the CDR3 is TGCGCCAGCAGTCGATTCATGGAGACGCAGTATTTT. Translating gives CASSRFMETQYF.

This chain uses TRBV29-1 with TRBJ1-1; 7 bases map to TRBD1. This CDR3 has 14 amino acids. Germline CDR1 reads SQVTM; CDR2 reads ANQGSEA. V lost 6 bases, J lost 1 base, and 8 bases stayed unmatched. CDR3 sequence: CSVQSGTANTEAFF. The CDR3 DNA reads TGCAGCGTACAGTCAGGGACAGCGAACACTGAAGCTTTCTTT. Drawing the rest from reference TRBV29-1 and TRBJ1-1, the complete variable domain is SAVISQKPSRDICQRGTSLTIQCQVDSQVTMMFWYRQQPGQSLTLIATANQGSEATYESGFVIDKFPISRPNLTFSTLTVSNMSPEDSSIYLCSVQSGTANTEAFFGQGTRLTVV.

The genes are TRBV4-3 and TRBJ1-1, with TRBD1 identical over 7 bases. V dropped 1 base and J dropped 11; count of bases not matched to a gene: 13. Germline assignment: CDR1 LGHNA and CDR2 YSLEER. This CDR3 is built from 15 residues. The CDR3 DNA reads TGCGCCAGCAGCCAAGGGGACAGACCCACTACCTCGGCTTTCTTT. Its translation is CASSQGDRPTTSAFF.

This clonotype was observed at least ten times. This chain joins TRBV30 and TRBJ1-5; D perhaps matches TRBD1 (5 bases). V lost 1 base, J lost 5 bases, and 9 bases lay in between. This CDR3 has 13 residues. CDR1 is GTSNPN and CDR2 is SVGIG in the germline V gene (reference sequence). CDR3 DNA: TGTGCCTGGAGTGGGGGACTCTATCAGCCCCAGCATTTT. Protein sequence: CAWSGGLYQPQHF. Filled out from reference TRBV30 and TRBJ1-5, the complete variable domain reads SQTIHQWPATLVQPVGSPLSLECTVEGTSNPNLYWYRQAAGRGLQLLFYSVGIGQISSEVPQNLSASRPQDRQFILSSKKLLLSDSGFYLCAWSGGLYQPQHFGDGTRLSIL.

This clonotype has more than one count but fewer than ten. The V call is TRBV5-1, the J call TRBJ2-5; the D call may be TRBD1 or TRBD2 (5 bases each). V lost 4 bases, J lost 1 base, and 14 bases lay in between. The germline gives CDR1 SGHRS, CDR2 YFSETQ. The CDR3 is 15 residues long. The CDR3 reads CASSQLGRGQETQYF. In nucleotides, the CDR3 is TGCGCCAGCAGCCAACTGGGACGGGGCCAAGAGACCCAGTACTTC.

This clonotype was counted a few times. V and J are TRBV7-9 and TRBJ2-7; TRBD1 might be the D (6 bases). Germline V lookup: CDR1 SEHNR, CDR2 FQNEAQ (reference sequence). Trimming removed 5 bases at V and 2 bases at J, with 13 bases between. CDR3 size: 14 residues. CDR3 amino acids: CASSPKGVPYEQYF. CDR3 DNA sequence: TGTGCCAGCAGCCCCAAGGGGGTACCCTACGAGCAGTACTTC.